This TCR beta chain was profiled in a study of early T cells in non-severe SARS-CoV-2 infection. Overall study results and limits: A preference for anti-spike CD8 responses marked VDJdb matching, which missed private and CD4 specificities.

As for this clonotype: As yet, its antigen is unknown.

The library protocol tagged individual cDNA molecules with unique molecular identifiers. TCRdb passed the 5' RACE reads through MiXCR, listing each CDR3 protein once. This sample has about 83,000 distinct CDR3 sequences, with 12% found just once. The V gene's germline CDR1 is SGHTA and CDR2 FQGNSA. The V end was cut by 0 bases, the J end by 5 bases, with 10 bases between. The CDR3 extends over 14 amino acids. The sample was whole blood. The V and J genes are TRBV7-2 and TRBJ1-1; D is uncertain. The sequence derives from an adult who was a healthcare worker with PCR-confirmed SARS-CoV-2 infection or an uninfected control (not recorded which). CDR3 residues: CASSLALAGTEAFF. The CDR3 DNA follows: TGTGCCAGCAGCTTAGCGCTAGCCGGGACTGAAGCTTTCTTT.